What follows is one T cell receptor beta chain and its context. Lacking the conserved final phenylalanine or tryptophan, this CDR3 likely reflects a read error. Because the CDR3's place on the DNA is in doubt, the DNA is left out and the CDR3 is given as listed by TCRdb. The V gene's germline CDR1 is SNHLY and CDR2 FYNNEI. From its first to its last residue, the CDR3 has 14 amino acids. This record belongs to a study of CDR3 diversity in severe acne. TCRdb redid the calling of the PCR reads with MiXCR, one entry per CDR3 protein. The sample consists of some 85,000 distinct CDR3 sequences, approximately 49% of them appearing once.

The specimen was blood. The sequence derives from a male donor with severe acne vulgaris. The chain links TRBV2 to TRBJ2-5. The CDR3 spells CASRGAISYEQYYV.